This T cell receptor beta chain was observed in a study of cytomegalovirus exposure and HLA in healthy donors. The PCR employed 60 Vbeta primers together with 13 Jbeta primers. Using immunoSEQ multiplex PCR, the repertoire was profiled, and TCRdb retains in-frame clones only, with some absent. The table has about 200,000 clones, about 79% seen once. Sequencing was performed on PBMCs. The sequence came from a male donor in good health and CMV-seronegative.

The CDR3 loop is CASSGDRDGYTF. For the CDR3, the DNA is TGTGCCAGCAGCGGGGACAGGGATGGCTACACCTTC. The chain has TRBV2 and TRBJ1-2; the match to TRBD1 covers 9 bases. Trimming removed 6 bases from V and 6 bases from J; junction bases left unmatched: 2. Per germline, CDR1 SNHLY and CDR2 FYNNEI. CDR3 length: 12 amino acids.